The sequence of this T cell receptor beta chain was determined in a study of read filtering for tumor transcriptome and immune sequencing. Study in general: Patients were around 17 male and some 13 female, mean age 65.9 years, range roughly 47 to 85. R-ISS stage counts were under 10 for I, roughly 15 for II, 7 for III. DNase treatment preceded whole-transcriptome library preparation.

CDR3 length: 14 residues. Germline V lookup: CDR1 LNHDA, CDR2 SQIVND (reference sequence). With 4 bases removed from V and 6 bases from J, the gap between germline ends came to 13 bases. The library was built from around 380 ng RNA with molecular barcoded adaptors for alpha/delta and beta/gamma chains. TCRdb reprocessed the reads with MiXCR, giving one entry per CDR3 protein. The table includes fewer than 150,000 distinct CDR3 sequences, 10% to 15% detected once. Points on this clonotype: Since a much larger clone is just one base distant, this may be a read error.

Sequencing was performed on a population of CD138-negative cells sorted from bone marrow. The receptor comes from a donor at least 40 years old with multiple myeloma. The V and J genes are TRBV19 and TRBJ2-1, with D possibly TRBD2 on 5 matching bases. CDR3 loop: CASSTRGILNEQFF. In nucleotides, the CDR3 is TGTGCCAGTAGTACTAGAGGGATTCTCAATGAGCAGTTCTTC.